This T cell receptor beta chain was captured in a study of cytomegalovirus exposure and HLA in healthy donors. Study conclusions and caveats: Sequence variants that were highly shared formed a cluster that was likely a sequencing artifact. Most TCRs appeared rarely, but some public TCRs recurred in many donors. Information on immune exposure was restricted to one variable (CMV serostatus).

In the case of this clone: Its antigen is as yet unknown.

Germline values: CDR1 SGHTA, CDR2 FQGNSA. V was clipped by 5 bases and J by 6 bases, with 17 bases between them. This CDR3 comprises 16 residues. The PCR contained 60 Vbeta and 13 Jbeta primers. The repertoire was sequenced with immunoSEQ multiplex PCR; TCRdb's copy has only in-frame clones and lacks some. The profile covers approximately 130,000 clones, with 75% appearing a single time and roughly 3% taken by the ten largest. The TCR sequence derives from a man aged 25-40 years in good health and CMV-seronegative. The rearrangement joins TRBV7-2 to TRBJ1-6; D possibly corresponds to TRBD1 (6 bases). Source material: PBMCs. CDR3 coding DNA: TGTGCCAGCAGCGGTGGGACAAGCCTGAGTAATTCACCCCTCCACTTT. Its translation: CASSGGTSLSNSPLHF.